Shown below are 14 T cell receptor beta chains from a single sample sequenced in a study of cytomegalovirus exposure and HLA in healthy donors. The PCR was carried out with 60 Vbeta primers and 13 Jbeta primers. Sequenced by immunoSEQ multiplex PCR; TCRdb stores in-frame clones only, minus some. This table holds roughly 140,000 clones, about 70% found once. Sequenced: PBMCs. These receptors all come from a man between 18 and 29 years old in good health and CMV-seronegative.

In DNA, the CDR3 is TGTGCCACCGATTCAGGGGCTAACACAGATACGCAGTATTTT. Protein product: CATDSGANTDTQYF. The V gene is TRBV28, the J gene TRBJ2-3; tentative D call: TRBD1 (6 bases). Trimming cost V 10 bases and J 2 bases, with 16 bases left between them. The CDR3 consists of 14 residues. Per the germline V gene, CDR1 is MDHEN and CDR2 is SYDVKM. Looking up the rest from reference TRBV28 and TRBJ2-3 gives the full variable domain: DVKVTQSSRYLVKRTGEKVFLECVQDMDHENMFWYRQDPGLGLRLIYFSYDVKMKEKGDIPEGYSVSREKKERFSLILESASTNQTSMYLCATDSGANTDTQYFGPGTRLTVL.

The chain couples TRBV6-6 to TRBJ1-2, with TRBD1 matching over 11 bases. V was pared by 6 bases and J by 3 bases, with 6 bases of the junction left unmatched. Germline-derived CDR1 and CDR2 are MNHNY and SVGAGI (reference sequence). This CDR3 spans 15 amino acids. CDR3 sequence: CASRGGGQGDYGYTF. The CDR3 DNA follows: TGTGCCAGCAGAGGGGGGGGACAGGGGGACTATGGCTACACCTTC.

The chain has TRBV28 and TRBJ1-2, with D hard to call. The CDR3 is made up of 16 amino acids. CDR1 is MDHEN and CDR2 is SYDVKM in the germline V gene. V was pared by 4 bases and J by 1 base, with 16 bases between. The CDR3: CASSYTRAGDNYGYTF. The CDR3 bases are TGTGCCAGCAGTTATACTAGGGCAGGCGATAACTATGGCTACACCTTC.

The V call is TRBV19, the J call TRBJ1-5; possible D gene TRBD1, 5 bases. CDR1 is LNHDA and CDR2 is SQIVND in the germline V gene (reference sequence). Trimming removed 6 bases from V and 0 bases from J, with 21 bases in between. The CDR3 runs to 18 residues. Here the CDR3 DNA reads TGTGCCAGTAGGACCCCAGGGATTGGAGCATATAGCAATCAGCCCCAGCATTTT. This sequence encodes CASRTPGIGAYSNQPQHF.

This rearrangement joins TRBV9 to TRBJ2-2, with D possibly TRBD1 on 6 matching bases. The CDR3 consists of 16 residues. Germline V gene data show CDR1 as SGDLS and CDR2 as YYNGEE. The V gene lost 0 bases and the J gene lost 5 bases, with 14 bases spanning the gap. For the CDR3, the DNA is TGTGCCAGCAGCGTAGGTCTAGGACAGAAGACCGGGGAGCTGTTTTTT. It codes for CASSVGLGQKTGELFF.

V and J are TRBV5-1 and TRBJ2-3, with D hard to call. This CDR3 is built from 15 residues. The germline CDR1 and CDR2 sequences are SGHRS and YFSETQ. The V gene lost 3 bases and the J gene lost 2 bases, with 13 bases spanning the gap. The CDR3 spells CASSYGGGFTDTQYF. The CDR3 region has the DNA TGCGCCAGCAGCTACGGTGGCGGATTCACAGATACGCAGTATTTT.

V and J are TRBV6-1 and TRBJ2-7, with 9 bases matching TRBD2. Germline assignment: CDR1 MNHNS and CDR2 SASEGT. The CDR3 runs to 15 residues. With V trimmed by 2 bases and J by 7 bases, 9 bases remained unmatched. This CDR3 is CASSEMASGTEEQYF. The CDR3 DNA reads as TGTGCCAGCAGTGAAATGGCTAGCGGGACGGAGGAGCAGTACTTC.

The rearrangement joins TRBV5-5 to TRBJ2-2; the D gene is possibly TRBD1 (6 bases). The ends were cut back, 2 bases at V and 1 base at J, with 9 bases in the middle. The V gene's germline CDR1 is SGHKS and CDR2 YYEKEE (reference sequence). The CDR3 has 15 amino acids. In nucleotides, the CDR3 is TGTGCCAGCAGCTTCGCGACAGGGAACACCGGGGAGCTGTTTTTT. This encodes CASSFATGNTGELFF.

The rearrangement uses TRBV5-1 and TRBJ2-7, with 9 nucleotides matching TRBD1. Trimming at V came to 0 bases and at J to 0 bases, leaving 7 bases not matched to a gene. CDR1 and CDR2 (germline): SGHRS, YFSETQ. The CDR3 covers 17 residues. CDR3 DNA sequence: TGCGCCAGCAGCTTGGCCGGGACAGGGTTCAGCTCCTACGAGCAGTACTTC. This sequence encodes CASSLAGTGFSSYEQYF.

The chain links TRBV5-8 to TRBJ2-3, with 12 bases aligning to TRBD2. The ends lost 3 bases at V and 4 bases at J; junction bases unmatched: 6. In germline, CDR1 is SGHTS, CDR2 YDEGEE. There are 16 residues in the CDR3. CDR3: CASSSRTSGMADTQYF. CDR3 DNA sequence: TGTGCCAGCAGCTCCCGGACTAGCGGGATGGCAGATACGCAGTATTTT.

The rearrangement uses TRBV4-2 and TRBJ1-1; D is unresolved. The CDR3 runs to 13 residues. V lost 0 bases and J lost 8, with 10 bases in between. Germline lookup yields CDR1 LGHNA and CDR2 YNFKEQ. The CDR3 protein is CASSQDRNQEAFF. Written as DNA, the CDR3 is TGTGCCAGCAGCCAAGACAGGAACCAAGAAGCTTTCTTT.

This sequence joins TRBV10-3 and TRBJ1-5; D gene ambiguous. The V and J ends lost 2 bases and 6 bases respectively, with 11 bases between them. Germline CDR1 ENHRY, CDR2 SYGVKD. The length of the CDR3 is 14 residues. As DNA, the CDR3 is TGTGCCATCAGTGAGCGGCAGGATAGTCAGCCCCAGCATTTT. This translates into CAISERQDSQPQHF.

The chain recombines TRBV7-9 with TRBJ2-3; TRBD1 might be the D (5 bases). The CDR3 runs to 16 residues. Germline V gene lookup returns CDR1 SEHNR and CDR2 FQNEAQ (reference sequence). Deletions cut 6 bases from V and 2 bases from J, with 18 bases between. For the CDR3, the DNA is TGTGCCAGCAGAAGACAGCCTCTATCCTACACAGATACGCAGTATTTT. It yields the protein CASRRQPLSYTDTQYF. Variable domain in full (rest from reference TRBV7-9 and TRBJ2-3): DTGVSQNPRHKITKRGQNVTFRCDPISEHNRLYWYRQTLGQGPEFLTYFQNEAQLEKSRLLSDRFSAERPKGSFSTLEIQRTEQGDSAMYLCASRRQPLSYTDTQYFGPGTRLTVL.

The CDR3 sequence is CASSGPGLPRHTSTDTQYF. Here the CDR3 DNA reads TGTGCCAGCAGTGGCCCGGGACTACCACGACACACTAGCACAGATACGCAGTATTTT. The chain is built from TRBV6-1 and TRBJ2-3; TRBD2 matches 7 bases. The germline CDR1 and CDR2 sequences are MNHNS and SASEGT. J lost 0 bases, V lost 4 bases, and 16 bases had no gene match. This CDR3 contains 19 residues.